Each of the 9 T cell receptor beta chains below was sequenced from the same sample in a study of molecular identifiers for immune sequencing clone quantification. Each CDR3 protein is one row after TCRdb ran MiXCR on the PCR reads. This table has nearly 650,000 distinct CDR3 sequences, about 25% appearing once. Sequenced material: naive CD8+ T cells from blood, with Jurkat cell RNA spiked in. Subset noted: FACS-sorted CD8+CD4-CCR7+CD45RA+ naive T cells. The receptors were sampled from a human donor in good health. Some libraries in this study had Jurkat cell RNA spiked in.

This clonotype has at least ten counts. The CDR3 DNA sequence: TGTGCCAGCAGCTTCCAGGGGGCTCTACAAGAGACCCAGTACTTC. This sequence encodes CASSFQGALQETQYF. The chain has TRBV5-4 and TRBJ2-5; 8 bases line up with TRBD1. With V trimmed by 2 bases and J by 2 bases, 5 bases remained unmatched. The CDR3 spans 15 residues. Germline values: CDR1 SGHNT, CDR2 YYREEE (reference sequence).

This clonotype appeared a few times. The V call is TRBV4-1, the J call TRBJ1-5; D uncertain. This CDR3 is 16 amino acids long. Germline CDR1 MGHRA, CDR2 YSYEKL. The V end lost 4 bases, the J end lost 0 bases, and 13 bases lay between the germline ends. This CDR3 reads CASSPTLVNSNQPQHF. CDR3 bases: TGCGCCAGCAGCCCGACTTTGGTGAATAGCAATCAGCCCCAGCATTTT.

This clonotype was detected ten times or more. The rearrangement uses TRBV6-5 and TRBJ2-5; D possibly matches TRBD1 or TRBD2 (5 bases each). Germline values: CDR1 MNHEY, CDR2 SVGAGI. The CDR3 has 14 residues. V shed 0 bases and J shed 5 bases, with 10 bases lying between them. This chain's CDR3 is CASSYSRGIETQYF. CDR3 bases: TGTGCCAGCAGTTACTCGAGGGGAATCGAGACCCAGTACTTC.

The rearrangement uses TRBV19 and TRBJ2-3; TRBD2 aligns across 8 bases. Trimming at V came to 6 bases and at J to 5 bases, leaving 10 bases not matched to a gene. Germline V gene sequence: CDR1 LNHDA, CDR2 SQIVND (reference sequence). This CDR3 has 15 residues. This CDR3 reads CASSLLAVGGDTQYF. CDR3 DNA sequence: TGTGCCAGTAGCTTACTAGCGGTGGGGGGAGATACGCAGTATTTT.

In the case of this clonotype: This may come from a read error, since a much larger clone is one base off. The V call is TRBV27, the J call TRBJ1-6, with no clear D. CDR3 length equals 14 residues. Per germline, CDR1 MNHEY and CDR2 SMNVEV (reference sequence). Here the CDR3 DNA reads TGTGCCAGCAGTTTGGTCTCCTATAATCCACCCCTCCACTTT. Amino acid sequence: CASSLVSYNPPLHF.

The chain joins TRBV19 to TRBJ1-5; D possibly corresponds to TRBD1 (6 bases). The CDR3 covers 13 residues. The V and J ends lost 5 bases and 6 bases respectively, with 11 bases between them. Germline assignment: CDR1 LNHDA and CDR2 SQIVND (reference sequence). The CDR3 bases are TGTGCCAGTAGTCCTCAGGGGCGTCAGCCCCAGCATTTT. This gives the protein CASSPQGRQPQHF. The whole variable domain, remainder taken from reference TRBV19 and TRBJ1-5, is DGGITQSPKYLFRKEGQNVTLSCEQNLNHDAMYWYRQDPGQGLRLIYYSQIVNDFQKGDIAEGYSVSREKKESFPLTVTSAQKNPTAFYLCASSPQGRQPQHFGDGTRLSIL.

The rearrangement joins TRBV9 to TRBJ2-1; the match to TRBD2 covers 9 bases. The germline CDR1 and CDR2 sequences are SGDLS and YYNGEE. J was trimmed by 0 bases and V by 0 bases; bases with no gene match: 13. The CDR3 has 20 amino acids. The CDR3 spells CASSVAPGASGVLSYNEQFF. CDR3 in DNA: TGTGCCAGCAGCGTAGCCCCGGGGGCTAGCGGGGTACTCTCCTACAATGAGCAGTTCTTC.

A word on this clonotype: This likely comes from a read error, as the CDR3 has no conserved phenylalanine or tryptophan at its end. The chain links TRBV6-2 or TRBV6-3 to TRBJ2-5; D not resolved. Germline V lookup: CDR1 MNHEY, CDR2 SVGEGT. This CDR3 has 13 amino acids. V lost 6 bases to trimming and J lost 4 bases, with 12 bases between them. CDR3 loop: CASRAATGETQYL. The CDR3 DNA sequence: TGTGCCAGCAGGGCCGCGACCGGAGAGACCCAGTACTTA.

The chain is built from TRBV5-6 and TRBJ1-2; D call uncertain. Deletions cut 0 bases from V and 1 base from J, with 7 bases between. Per germline, CDR1 SGHDT and CDR2 YYEEEE. This CDR3 spans 14 amino acids. CDR3 in DNA: TGTGCCAGCAGCTTGGAGGGCTTTAACTATGGCTACACCTTC. Protein product: CASSLEGFNYGYTF.